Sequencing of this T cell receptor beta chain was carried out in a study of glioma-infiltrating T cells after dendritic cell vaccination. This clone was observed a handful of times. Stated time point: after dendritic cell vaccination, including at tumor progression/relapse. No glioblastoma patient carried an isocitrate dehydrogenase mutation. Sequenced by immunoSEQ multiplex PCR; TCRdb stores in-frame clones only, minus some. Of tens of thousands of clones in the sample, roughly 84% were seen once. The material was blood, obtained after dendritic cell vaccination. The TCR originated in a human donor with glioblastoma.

The CDR3 region has the DNA TGTGCCCCCGGGAGCTCCTACAATGAGCAGTTCTTC. It translates to CAPGSSYNEQFF. The rearrangement joins TRBV7-9 to TRBJ2-1; D is perhaps TRBD2 (6 bases). Germline V CDR1 and CDR2: SEHNR, FQNEAQ (reference sequence). The CDR3 covers 12 residues. Trimming pared 11 bases from V and 0 bases from J, leaving 8 bases between.